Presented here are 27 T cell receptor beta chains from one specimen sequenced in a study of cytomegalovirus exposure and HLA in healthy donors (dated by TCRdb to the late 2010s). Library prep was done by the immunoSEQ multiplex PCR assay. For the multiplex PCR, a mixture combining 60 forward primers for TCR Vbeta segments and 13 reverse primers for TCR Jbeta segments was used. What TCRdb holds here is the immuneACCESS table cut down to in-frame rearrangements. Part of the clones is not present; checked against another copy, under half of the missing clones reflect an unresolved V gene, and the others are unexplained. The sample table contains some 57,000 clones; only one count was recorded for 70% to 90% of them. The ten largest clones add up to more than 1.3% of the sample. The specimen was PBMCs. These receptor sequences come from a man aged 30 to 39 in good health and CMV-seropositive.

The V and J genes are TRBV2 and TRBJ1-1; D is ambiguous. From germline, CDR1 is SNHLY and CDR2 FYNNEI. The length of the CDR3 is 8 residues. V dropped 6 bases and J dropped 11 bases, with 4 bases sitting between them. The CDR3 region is CASREAFF. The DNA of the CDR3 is TGTGCCAGCAGGGAGGCTTTCTTT.

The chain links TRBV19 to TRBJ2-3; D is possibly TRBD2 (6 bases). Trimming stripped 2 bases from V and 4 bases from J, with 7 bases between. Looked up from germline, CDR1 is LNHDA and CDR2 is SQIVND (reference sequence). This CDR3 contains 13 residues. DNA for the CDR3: TGTGCCAGTAGTATACAGCGGGCAGATACGCAGTATTTT. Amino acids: CASSIQRADTQYF.

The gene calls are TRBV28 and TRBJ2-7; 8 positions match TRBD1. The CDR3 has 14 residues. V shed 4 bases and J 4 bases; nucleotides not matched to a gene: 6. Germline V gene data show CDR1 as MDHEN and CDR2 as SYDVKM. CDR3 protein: CASSSRTGTYEQYF. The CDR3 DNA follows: TGTGCCAGCAGTTCCAGGACAGGGACGTACGAGCAGTACTTC.

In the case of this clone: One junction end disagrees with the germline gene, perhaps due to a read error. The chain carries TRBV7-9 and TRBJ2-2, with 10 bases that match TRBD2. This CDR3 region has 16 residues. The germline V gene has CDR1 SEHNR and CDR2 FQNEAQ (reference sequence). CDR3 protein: CASSLGLAANTGELFF. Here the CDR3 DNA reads TGTGCCAGCAGTTTAGGACTAGCGGCGAACACCGGGGAGCTGTTTTTT.

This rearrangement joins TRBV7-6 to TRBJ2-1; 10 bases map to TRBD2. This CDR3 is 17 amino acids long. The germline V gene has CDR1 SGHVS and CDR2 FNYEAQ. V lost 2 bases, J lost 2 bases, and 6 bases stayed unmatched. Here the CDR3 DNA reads TGTGCCAGCAGCTTAAGGAAGCGGGAGGGCCCCTACAATGAGCAGTTCTTC. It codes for CASSLRKREGPYNEQFF.

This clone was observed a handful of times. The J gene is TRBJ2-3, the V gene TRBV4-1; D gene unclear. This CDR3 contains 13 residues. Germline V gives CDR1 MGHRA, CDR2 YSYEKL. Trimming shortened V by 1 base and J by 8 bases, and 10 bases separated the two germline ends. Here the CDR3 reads CASSQVGPGTQYF. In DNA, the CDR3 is TGCGCCAGCAGCCAAGTTGGTCCGGGTACGCAGTATTTT.

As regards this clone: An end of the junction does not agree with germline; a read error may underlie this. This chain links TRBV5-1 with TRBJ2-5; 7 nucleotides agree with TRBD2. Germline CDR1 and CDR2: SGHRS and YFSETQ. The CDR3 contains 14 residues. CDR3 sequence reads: CAGSSGGPTETQYF. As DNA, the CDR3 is TGCGCCGGCAGCTCGGGAGGCCCGACGGAGACCCAGTACTTC.

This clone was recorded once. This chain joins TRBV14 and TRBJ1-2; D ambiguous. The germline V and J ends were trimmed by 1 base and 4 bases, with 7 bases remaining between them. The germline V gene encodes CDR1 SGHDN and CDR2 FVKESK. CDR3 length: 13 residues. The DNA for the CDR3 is TGTGCCAGCAGCCAAGTAGCAGCCTATGGCTACACCTTC. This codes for CASSQVAAYGYTF. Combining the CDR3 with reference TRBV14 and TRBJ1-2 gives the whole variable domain EAGVTQFPSHSVIEKGQTVTLRCDPISGHDNLYWYRRVMGKEIKFLLHFVKESKQDESGMPNNRFLAERTGGTYSTLKVQPAELEDSGVYFCASSQVAAYGYTFGSGTRLTVV.

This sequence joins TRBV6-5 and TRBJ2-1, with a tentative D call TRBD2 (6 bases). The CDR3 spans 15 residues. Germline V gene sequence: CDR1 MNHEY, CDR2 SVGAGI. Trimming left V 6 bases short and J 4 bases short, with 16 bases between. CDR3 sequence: CASSPGLLRYNEQFF. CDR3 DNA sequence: TGTGCCAGCAGCCCGGGACTCCTTAGGTACAATGAGCAGTTCTTC.

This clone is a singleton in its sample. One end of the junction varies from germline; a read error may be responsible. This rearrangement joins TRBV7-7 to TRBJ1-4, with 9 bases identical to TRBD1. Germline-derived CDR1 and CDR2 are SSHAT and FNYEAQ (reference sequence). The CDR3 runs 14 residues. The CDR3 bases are TGTGCTAGCAGCGCGGGACAGGGAGGTGAAAAACTGTTTTTT. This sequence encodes CASSAGQGGEKLFF.

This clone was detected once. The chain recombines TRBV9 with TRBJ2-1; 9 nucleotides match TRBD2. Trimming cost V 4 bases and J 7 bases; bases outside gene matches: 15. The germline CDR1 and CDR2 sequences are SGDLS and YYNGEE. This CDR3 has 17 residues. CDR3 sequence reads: CASSLAGREGPGNEQFF. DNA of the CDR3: TGTGCCAGCAGCCTCGCGGGGCGGGAGGGCCCCGGGAATGAGCAGTTCTTC.

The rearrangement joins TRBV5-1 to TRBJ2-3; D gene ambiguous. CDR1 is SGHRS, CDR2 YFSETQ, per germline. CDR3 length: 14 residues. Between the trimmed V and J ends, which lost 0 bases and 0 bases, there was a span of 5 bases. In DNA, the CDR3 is TGCGCCAGCAGCTTGGGTACTAGCACAGATACGCAGTATTTT. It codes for CASSLGTSTDTQYF. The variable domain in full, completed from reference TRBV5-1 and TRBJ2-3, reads KAGVTQTPRYLIKTRGQQVTLSCSPISGHRSVSWYQQTPGQGLQFLFEYFSETQRNKGNFPGRFSGRQFSNSRSEMNVSTLELGDSALYLCASSLGTSTDTQYFGPGTRLTVL.

CDR3 residues: CASSPTSQPQTQYF. The CDR3 region has the DNA TGTGCCAGCTCACCAACTAGTCAACCCCAGACCCAGTACTTC. The chain combines TRBV18 with TRBJ2-5, with D perhaps TRBD2 (5 bases). Per germline, CDR1 KGHSH and CDR2 LQKENI. V dropped 2 bases and J dropped 6 bases, with 13 bases sitting between them. This CDR3 spans 14 amino acids.

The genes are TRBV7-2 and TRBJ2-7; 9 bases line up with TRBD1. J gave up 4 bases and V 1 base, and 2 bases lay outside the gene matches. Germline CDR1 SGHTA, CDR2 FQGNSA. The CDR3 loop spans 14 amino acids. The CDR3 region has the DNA TGTGCCAGCAGCTTAGGGACAGGGGTTTACGAGCAGTACTTC. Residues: CASSLGTGVYEQYF.

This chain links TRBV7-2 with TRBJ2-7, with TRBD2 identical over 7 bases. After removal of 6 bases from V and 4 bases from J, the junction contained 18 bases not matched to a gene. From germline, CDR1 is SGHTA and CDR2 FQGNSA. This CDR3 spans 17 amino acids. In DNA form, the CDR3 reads TGTGCCAGCAGTTCCCAAACCGGGACTACCGTATCTTACGAGCAGTACTTC. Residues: CASSSQTGTTVSYEQYF. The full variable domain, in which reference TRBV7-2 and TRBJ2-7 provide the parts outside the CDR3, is GAGVSQSPSNKVTEKGKDVELRCDPISGHTALYWYRQSLGQGLEFLIYFQGNSAPDKSGLPSDRFSAERTGGSVSTLTIQRTQQEDSAVYLCASSSQTGTTVSYEQYFGPGTRLTVT.

This CDR3 reads CASSDSGRNEQFF. The CDR3 region has the DNA TGTGCCAGCAGCGACTCGGGGAGAAATGAGCAGTTCTTC. The chain joins TRBV7-9 to TRBJ2-1, with D perhaps TRBD2 (5 bases). Germline V gives CDR1 SEHNR, CDR2 FQNEAQ (reference sequence). The CDR3 loop spans 13 amino acids. Trimming took off 5 bases at V and 7 bases at J, with 12 bases between the two ends.

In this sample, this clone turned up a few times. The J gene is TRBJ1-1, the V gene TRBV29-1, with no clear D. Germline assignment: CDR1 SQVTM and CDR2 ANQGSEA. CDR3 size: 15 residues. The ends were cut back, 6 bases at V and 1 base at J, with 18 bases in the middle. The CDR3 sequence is CSVKRGGPGNTEAFF. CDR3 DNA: TGCAGCGTAAAGAGAGGAGGCCCCGGGAACACTGAAGCTTTCTTT.

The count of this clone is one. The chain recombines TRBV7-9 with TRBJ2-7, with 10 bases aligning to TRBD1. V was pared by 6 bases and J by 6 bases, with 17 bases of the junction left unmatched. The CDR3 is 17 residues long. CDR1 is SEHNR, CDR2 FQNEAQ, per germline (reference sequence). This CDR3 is CASSPPRSGTGEGEQYF. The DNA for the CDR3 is TGTGCCAGCAGTCCTCCGCGTTCCGGGACAGGGGAAGGCGAGCAGTACTTC.

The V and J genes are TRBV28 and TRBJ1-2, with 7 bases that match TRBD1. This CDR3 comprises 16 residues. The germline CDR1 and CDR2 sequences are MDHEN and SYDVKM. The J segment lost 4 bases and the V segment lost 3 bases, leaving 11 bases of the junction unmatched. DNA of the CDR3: TGTGCCAGCAGTTTCCCCGGGACAGAGGTTCGCTATGGCTACACCTTC. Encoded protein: CASSFPGTEVRYGYTF.

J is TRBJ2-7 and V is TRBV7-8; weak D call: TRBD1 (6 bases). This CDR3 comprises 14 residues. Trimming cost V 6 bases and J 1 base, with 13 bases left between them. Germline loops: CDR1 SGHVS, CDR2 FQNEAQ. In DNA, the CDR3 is TGTGCCAGCAGTAAGGATAGGGGGTCCTACGAGCAGTACTTC. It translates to CASSKDRGSYEQYF.

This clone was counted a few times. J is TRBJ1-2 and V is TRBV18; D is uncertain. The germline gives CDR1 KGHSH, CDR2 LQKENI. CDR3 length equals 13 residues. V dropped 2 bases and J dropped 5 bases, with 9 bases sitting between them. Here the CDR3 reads CASSPNKEYGYTF. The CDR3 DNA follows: TGTGCCAGCTCACCAAACAAGGAGTATGGCTACACCTTC.

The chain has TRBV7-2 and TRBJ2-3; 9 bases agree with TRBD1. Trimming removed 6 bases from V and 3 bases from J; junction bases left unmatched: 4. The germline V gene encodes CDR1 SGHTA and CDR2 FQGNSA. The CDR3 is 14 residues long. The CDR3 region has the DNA TGTGCCAGCAGGTCAGGACAGGGGACAGATACGCAGTATTTT. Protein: CASRSGQGTDTQYF.

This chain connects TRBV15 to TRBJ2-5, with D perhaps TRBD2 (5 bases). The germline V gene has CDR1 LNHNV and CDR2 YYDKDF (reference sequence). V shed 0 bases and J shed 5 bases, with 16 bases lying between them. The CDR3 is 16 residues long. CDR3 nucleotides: TGTGCCACCAGCAGAGATCCCCCAGAGGGTACGGAGACCCAGTACTTC. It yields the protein CATSRDPPEGTETQYF.

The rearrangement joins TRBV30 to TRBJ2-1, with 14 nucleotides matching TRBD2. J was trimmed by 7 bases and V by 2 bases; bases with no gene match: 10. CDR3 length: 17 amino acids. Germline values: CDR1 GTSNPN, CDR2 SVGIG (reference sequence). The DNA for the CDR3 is TGTGCCTGGAGTCAGACTAGCGGGAGGGCCTCATGGAATGAGCAGTTCTTC. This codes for CAWSQTSGRASWNEQFF.

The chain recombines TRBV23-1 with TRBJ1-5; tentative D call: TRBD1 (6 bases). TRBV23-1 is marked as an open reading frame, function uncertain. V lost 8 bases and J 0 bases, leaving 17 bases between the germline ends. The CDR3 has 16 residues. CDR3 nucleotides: TGCGCCAGCGCTTCACAGGGTTCCTATAGCAATCAGCCCCAGCATTTT. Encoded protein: CASASQGSYSNQPQHF.

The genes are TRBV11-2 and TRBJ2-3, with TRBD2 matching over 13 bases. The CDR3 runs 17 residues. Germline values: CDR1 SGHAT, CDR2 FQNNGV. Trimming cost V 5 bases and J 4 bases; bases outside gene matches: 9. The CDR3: CASSAWTSGSHADTQYF. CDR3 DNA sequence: TGTGCCAGCAGCGCTTGGACTAGCGGGAGTCATGCAGATACGCAGTATTTT.

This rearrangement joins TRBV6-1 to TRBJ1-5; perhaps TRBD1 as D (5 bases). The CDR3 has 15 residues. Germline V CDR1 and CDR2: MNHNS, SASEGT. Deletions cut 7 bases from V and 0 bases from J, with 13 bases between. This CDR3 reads CASIDSGYSNQPQHF. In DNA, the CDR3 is TGTGCCAGCATAGACAGCGGGTATAGCAATCAGCCCCAGCATTTT.